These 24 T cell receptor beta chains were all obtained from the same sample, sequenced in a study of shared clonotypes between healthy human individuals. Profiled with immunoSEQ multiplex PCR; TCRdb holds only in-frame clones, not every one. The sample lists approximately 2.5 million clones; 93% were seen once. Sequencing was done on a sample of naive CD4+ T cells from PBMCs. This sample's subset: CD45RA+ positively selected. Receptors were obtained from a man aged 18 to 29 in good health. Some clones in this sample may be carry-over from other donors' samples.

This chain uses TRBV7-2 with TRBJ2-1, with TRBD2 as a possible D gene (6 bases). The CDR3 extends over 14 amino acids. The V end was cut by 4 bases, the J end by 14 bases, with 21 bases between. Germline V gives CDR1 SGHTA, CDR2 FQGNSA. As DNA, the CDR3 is TGTGCCAGCAGCTCCCTGGAAAGCGGGCGGACTAAGTTCTTC. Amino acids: CASSSLESGRTKFF.

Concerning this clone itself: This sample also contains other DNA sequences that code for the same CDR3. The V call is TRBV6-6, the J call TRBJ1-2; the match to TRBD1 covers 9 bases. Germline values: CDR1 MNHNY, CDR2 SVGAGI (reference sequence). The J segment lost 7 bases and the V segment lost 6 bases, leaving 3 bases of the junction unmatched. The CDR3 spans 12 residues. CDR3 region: CASRGQGRGYTF. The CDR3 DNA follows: TGTGCCAGCAGGGGACAGGGTCGTGGCTACACCTTC.

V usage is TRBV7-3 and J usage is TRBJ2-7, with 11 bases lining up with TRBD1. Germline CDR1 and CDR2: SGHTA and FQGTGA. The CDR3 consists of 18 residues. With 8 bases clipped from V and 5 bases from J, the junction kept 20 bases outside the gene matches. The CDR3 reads CASPPRDRGRRGLHEQYF. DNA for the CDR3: TGTGCCAGCCCACCCAGGGACAGGGGGAGGCGGGGCTTGCACGAGCAGTACTTC.

The CDR3 region has the DNA TGTGCCAGCTCGACTGACAGTATGGGCGAGCAGTACTTC. It translates to CASSTDSMGEQYF. The J gene is TRBJ2-7, the V gene TRBV18; possible D gene TRBD1, 5 bases. Germline V gene lookup returns CDR1 KGHSH and CDR2 LQKENI. The CDR3 runs 13 residues. The V end lost 6 bases, the J end lost 6 bases, and 15 bases lay between the germline ends.

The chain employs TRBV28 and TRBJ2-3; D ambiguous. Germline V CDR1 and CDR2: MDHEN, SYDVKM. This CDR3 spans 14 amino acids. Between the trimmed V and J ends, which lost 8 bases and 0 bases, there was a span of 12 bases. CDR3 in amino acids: CASRGNPSTDTQYF. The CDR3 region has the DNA TGTGCCAGCCGCGGAAACCCTAGCACAGATACGCAGTATTTT.

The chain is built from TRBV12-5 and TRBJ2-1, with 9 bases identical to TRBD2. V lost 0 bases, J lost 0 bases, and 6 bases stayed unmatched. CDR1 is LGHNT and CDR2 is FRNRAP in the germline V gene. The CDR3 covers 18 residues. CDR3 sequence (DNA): TGTGCTAGTGGTTTGGTACTCGGACTAGCGAGCTCCTACAATGAGCAGTTCTTC. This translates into CASGLVLGLASSYNEQFF.

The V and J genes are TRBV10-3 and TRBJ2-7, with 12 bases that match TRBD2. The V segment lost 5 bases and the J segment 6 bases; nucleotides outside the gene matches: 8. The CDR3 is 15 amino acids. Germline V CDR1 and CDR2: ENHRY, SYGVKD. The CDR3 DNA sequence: TGTGCCATCAGTAGACTAGCGGGAGTGTCAGGCGAGCAGTACTTC. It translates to CAISRLAGVSGEQYF.

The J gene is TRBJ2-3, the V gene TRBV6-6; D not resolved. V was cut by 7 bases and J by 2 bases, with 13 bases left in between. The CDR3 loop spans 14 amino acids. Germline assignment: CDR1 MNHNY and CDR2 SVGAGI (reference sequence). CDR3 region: CASTGGRYTDTQYF. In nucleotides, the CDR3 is TGTGCCAGCACGGGTGGCAGGTACACAGATACGCAGTATTTT.

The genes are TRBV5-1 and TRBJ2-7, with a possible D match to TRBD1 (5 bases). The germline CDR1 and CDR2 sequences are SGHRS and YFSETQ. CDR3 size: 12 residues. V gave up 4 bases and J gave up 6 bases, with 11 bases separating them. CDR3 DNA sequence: TGCGCCAGCAGCCCGGACATGGGCGAGCAGTACTTC. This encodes CASSPDMGEQYF. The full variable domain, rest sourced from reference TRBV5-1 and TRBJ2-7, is KAGVTQTPRYLIKTRGQQVTLSCSPISGHRSVSWYQQTPGQGLQFLFEYFSETQRNKGNFPGRFSGRQFSNSRSEMNVSTLELGDSALYLCASSPDMGEQYFGPGTRLTVT.

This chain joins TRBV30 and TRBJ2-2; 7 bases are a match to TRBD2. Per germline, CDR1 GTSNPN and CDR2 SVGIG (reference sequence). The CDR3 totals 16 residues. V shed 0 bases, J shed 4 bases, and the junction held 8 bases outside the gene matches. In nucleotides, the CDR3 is TGTGCCTGGAGTGTACGGGGGGAAGTTCGCACCGGGGAGCTGTTTTTT. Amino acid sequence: CAWSVRGEVRTGELFF.

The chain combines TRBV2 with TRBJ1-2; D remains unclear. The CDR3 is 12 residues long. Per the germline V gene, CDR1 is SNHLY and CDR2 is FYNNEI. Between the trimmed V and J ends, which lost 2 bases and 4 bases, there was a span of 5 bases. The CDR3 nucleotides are TGTGCCAGCAGTGAAACCCGCTATGGCTACACCTTC. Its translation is CASSETRYGYTF.

CDR3 coding DNA: TGTGCCAGCAGCCAGTCGACTAGTAGGGCGATCTACGAGCAGTACTTC. It encodes CASSQSTSRAIYEQYF. This chain links TRBV7-6 with TRBJ2-7; D may be TRBD2 (6 bases). Germline CDR1 SGHVS, CDR2 FNYEAQ. The CDR3 is 16 residues long. V lost 5 bases, J lost 3 bases, and 20 bases lay in between.

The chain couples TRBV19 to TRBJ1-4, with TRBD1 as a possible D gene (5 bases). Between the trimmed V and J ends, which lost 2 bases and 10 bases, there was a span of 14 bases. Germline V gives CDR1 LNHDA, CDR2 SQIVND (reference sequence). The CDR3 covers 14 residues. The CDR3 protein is CASSIQQEQGKLFF. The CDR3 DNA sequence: TGTGCCAGTAGTATACAACAGGAGCAGGGAAAACTGTTTTTT.

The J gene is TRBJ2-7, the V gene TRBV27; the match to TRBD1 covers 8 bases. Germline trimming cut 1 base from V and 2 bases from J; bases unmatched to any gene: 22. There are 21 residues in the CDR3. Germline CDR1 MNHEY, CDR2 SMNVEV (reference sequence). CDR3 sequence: CASSLFPNPPQPGQETYEQYF. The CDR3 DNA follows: TGTGCCAGCAGTTTATTCCCCAATCCCCCTCAACCGGGACAGGAAACCTACGAGCAGTACTTC.

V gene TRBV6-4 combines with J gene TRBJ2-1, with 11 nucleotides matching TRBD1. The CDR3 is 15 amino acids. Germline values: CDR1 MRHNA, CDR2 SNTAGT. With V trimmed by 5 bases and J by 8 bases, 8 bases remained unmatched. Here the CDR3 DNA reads TGTGCCAGCAGTCCGAGGACAGGGGGCGGGGATGAGCAGTTCTTC. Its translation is CASSPRTGGGDEQFF.

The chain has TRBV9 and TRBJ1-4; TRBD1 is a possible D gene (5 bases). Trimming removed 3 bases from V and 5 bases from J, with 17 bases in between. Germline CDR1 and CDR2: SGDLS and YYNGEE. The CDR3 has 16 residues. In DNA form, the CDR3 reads TGTGCCAGCAGCGCCTCGGGGGGAGCAAACAATGAAAAACTGTTTTTT. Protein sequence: CASSASGGANNEKLFF.

The CDR3 sequence is CSAAGQGGETQYF. In DNA form, the CDR3 reads TGCAGCGCCGCCGGACAGGGCGGCGAGACCCAGTACTTC. The V call is TRBV29-1, the J call TRBJ2-5, with 8 bases aligning to TRBD1. The CDR3 loop spans 13 amino acids. With V trimmed by 7 bases and J by 5 bases, 9 bases remained unmatched. The germline V gene has CDR1 SQVTM and CDR2 ANQGSEA.

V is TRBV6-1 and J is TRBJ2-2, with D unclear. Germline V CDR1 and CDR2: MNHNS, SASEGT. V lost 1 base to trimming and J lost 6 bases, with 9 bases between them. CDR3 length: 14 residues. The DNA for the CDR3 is TGTGCCAGCAGTGAAGGAGGCTTCCCCGGGGAGCTGTTTTTT. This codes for CASSEGGFPGELFF.

In DNA form, the CDR3 reads TGTGCCAGCAGCCACTCCGGGACAGGGGACTACGAGCAGTACTTC. Amino acids: CASSHSGTGDYEQYF. This chain links TRBV6-5 with TRBJ2-7, with 10 bases matching TRBD1. The J segment lost 3 bases and the V segment lost 6 bases, leaving 8 bases of the junction unmatched. Germline V gives CDR1 MNHEY, CDR2 SVGAGI. CDR3 length equals 15 residues.

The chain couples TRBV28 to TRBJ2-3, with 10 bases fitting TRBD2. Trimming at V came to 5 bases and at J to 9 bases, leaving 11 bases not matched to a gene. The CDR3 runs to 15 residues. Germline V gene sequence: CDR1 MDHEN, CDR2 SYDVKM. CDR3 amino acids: CASSITSGMSWTQYF. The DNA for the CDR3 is TGTGCCAGCAGTATAACTAGCGGGATGTCGTGGACGCAGTATTTT.

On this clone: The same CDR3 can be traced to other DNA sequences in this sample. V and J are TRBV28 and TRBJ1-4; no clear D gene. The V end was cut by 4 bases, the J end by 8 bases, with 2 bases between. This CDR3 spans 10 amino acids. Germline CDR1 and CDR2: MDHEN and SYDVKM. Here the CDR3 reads CASSSEKLFF. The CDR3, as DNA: TGTGCCAGCAGTTCCGAAAAACTGTTTTTT.

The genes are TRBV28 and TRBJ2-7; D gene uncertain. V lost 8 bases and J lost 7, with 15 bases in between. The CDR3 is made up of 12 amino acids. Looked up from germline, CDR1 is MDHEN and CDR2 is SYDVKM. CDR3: CASRIYPGEQYF. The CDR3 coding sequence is TGTGCCAGCCGAATATACCCCGGGGAGCAGTACTTC. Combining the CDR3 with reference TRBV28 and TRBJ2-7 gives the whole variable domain DVKVTQSSRYLVKRTGEKVFLECVQDMDHENMFWYRQDPGLGLRLIYFSYDVKMKEKGDIPEGYSVSREKKERFSLILESASTNQTSMYLCASRIYPGEQYFGPGTRLTVT.

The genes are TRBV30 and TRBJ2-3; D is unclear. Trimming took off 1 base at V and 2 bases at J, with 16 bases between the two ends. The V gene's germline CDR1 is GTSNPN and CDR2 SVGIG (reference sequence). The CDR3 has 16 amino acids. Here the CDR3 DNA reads TGTGCCTGGAGTGCAGGAGTGCAAAGCTCCACAGATACGCAGTATTTT. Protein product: CAWSAGVQSSTDTQYF.

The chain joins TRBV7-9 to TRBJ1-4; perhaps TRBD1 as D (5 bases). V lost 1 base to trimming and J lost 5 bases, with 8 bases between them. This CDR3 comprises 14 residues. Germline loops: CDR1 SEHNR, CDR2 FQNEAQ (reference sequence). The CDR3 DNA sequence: TGTGCCAGCAGCTTAGTCCAGGGAAATGAAAAACTGTTTTTT. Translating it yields CASSLVQGNEKLFF. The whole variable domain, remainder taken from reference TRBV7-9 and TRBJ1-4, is DTGVSQNPRHKITKRGQNVTFRCDPISEHNRLYWYRQTLGQGPEFLTYFQNEAQLEKSRLLSDRFSAERPKGSFSTLEIQRTEQGDSAMYLCASSLVQGNEKLFFGSGTQLSVL.